Listed here are 9 T cell receptor beta chains from one sample, sequenced in a study of CD8 T cells in Susac syndrome. RNA amounts of 0.5 to 1 ug underwent reverse transcription with random hexamers. TCRdb reanalysed the immunoSEQ multiplex PCR reads using MiXCR and keeps one entry per CDR3 protein. The sample lists about 150,000 distinct CDR3 sequences; 95% were seen once. The sequenced material came from CD4+ T cells from PBMCs. Receptor source: a human donor with multiple sclerosis.

The chain has TRBV7-9 and TRBJ1-5, with 7 bases lining up with TRBD1. Germline assignment: CDR1 SEHNR and CDR2 FQNEAQ (reference sequence). CDR3 length equals 15 residues. Trimming at V came to 5 bases and at J to 2 bases, leaving 6 bases not matched to a gene. CDR3 in amino acids: CASSQTTGGNQPQHF. CDR3 DNA: TGTGCCAGCAGCCAGACAACAGGGGGCAATCAGCCCCAGCATTTT.

The CDR3 bases are TGCAGCACCTCCTCAGCAGATACGCAGTATTTT. It translates to CSTSSADTQYF. The chain uses TRBV29-1 and TRBJ2-3; D gene ambiguous. The V gene's germline CDR1 is SQVTM and CDR2 ANQGSEA. CDR3 length: 11 residues. The V and J ends lost 8 bases and 4 bases respectively, with 10 bases between them.

The gene calls are TRBV3-1 and TRBJ1-1; no clear D gene. The CDR3 runs to 14 residues. Germline V lookup: CDR1 LGHDT, CDR2 YNNKEL (reference sequence). The V end was cut by 4 bases, the J end by 1 base, with 10 bases between. The CDR3 reads CASSPQRRNTEAFF. The CDR3 region has the DNA TGTGCCAGCAGCCCGCAAAGAAGGAACACTGAAGCTTTCTTT. Drawing the rest from reference TRBV3-1 and TRBJ1-1, the complete variable domain is DTAVSQTPKYLVTQMGNDKSIKCEQNLGHDTMYWYKQDSKKFLKIMFSYNNKELIINETVPNRFSPKSPDKAHLNLHINSLELGDSAVYFCASSPQRRNTEAFFGQGTRLTVV.

The chain couples TRBV7-6 to TRBJ1-6; perhaps TRBD1 as D (5 bases). This CDR3 has 15 residues. The germline V and J ends were trimmed by 0 bases and 10 bases, with 13 bases remaining between them. Germline CDR1 is SGHVS and CDR2 is FNYEAQ. This CDR3 reads CASSLAQGARSPLHF. The CDR3 nucleotides are TGTGCCAGCAGCTTAGCGCAGGGTGCGCGATCACCCCTCCACTTT.

This sequence joins TRBV20-1 and TRBJ2-4; 9 bases agree with TRBD2. CDR3 length equals 14 residues. With V trimmed by 6 bases and J by 3 bases, 6 bases remained unmatched. Germline loops: CDR1 DFQATT, CDR2 SNEGSKA (reference sequence). Written as DNA, the CDR3 is TGCAGTGCCTCCCTAGCGGGATTCAAAAACATTCAGTACTTC. This codes for CSASLAGFKNIQYF.

The chain is built from TRBV4-1 and TRBJ2-3; a possible D gene is TRBD2 (5 bases). In germline, CDR1 is MGHRA, CDR2 YSYEKL. Trimming pared 3 bases from V and 7 bases from J, leaving 32 bases between. The CDR3 consists of 20 residues. The CDR3 reads CASSHPSLGSGPSPQNTQYF. The CDR3 DNA is TGCGCCAGCAGCCATCCCTCGTTGGGTTCAGGCCCTAGCCCTCAAAATACGCAGTATTTT.

The chain combines TRBV5-4 with TRBJ2-5; 13 nucleotides line up with TRBD2. Trimming took 4 bases from V and 4 from J; bases not matched to a gene: 7. Looked up from germline, CDR1 is SGHNT and CDR2 is YYREEE (reference sequence). The CDR3 totals 16 residues. The CDR3 DNA follows: TGTGCCAGCAGCATTCGACTAGCGGGAGGCGCAGAGACCCAGTACTTC. This codes for CASSIRLAGGAETQYF.

V and J are TRBV6-5 and TRBJ1-1; the match to TRBD1 covers 7 bases. With 0 bases clipped from V and 1 base from J, the junction kept 8 bases outside the gene matches. Germline CDR1 is MNHEY and CDR2 is SVGAGI. The CDR3 length is 17 residues. This chain's CDR3 is CASSYSSLSGGNTEAFF. CDR3 sequence (DNA): TGTGCCAGCAGTTACTCGAGTTTGTCAGGGGGGAACACTGAAGCTTTCTTT.

J is TRBJ2-7 and V is TRBV9; unclear D gene. V dropped 0 bases and J dropped 6 bases, with 10 bases sitting between them. The germline V gene has CDR1 SGDLS and CDR2 YYNGEE. CDR3 length: 13 residues. The DNA of the CDR3 is TGTGCCAGCAGCGTAGATTTGGGTCGCGAGCAGTACTTC. It yields the protein CASSVDLGREQYF.